The 25 T cell receptor beta chains given below trace back to one sample, sequenced in a study of T cell responses to AZD1222 COVID-19 vaccine. Generated by immunoSEQ multiplex PCR, the TCRdb table keeps only in-frame clones and is missing some. The table shows about 140,000 clones, with approximately 90% occurring only once. The sample here was peripheral blood, taken on day 0 of AZD1222 vaccination. These receptors were obtained from an adult in good health.

The J gene is TRBJ2-3, the V gene TRBV4-1; no firm D call. Per the germline V gene, CDR1 is MGHRA and CDR2 is YSYEKL. The CDR3 covers 16 residues. V dropped 3 bases and J dropped 2 bases, with 15 bases sitting between them. CDR3 DNA sequence: TGCGCCAGCAGCCATGAGGCACGGATGAACACAGATACGCAGTATTTT. This codes for CASSHEARMNTDTQYF.

The V gene is TRBV18, the J gene TRBJ1-2; 7 bases are a match to TRBD1. The V segment lost 3 bases and the J segment 5 bases; nucleotides outside the gene matches: 12. Germline CDR1 and CDR2: KGHSH and LQKENI. The CDR3 length is 16 residues. The DNA of the CDR3 is TGTGCCAGCTCACCTTACGCCGGGACAGTGCCTTATGGCTACACCTTC. This translates into CASSPYAGTVPYGYTF.

This clone was seen more than once but under ten times. This sequence joins TRBV5-4 and TRBJ2-7; D ambiguous. The CDR3 is 13 residues long. The germline CDR1 and CDR2 sequences are SGHNT and YYREEE (reference sequence). The V and J ends lost 0 bases and 10 bases respectively, with 14 bases between them. The CDR3 DNA is TGTGCCAGCAGCTTGGGATCCTCTATCCCACAGTACTTC. Its protein is CASSLGSSIPQYF.

V usage is TRBV10-3 and J usage is TRBJ2-5, with 9 bases matching TRBD1. This CDR3 has 14 amino acids. With 9 bases clipped from V and 4 bases from J, the junction kept 9 bases outside the gene matches. CDR1 and CDR2 from the germline V gene are ENHRY and SYGVKD. The CDR3 is CAITRDRVSETQYF. The CDR3 DNA is TGTGCCATAACCCGGGACAGGGTTTCAGAGACCCAGTACTTC.

V is TRBV19 and J is TRBJ1-2; D is perhaps TRBD1 (5 bases). The CDR3 runs 15 residues. The germline V and J ends were trimmed by 8 bases and 0 bases, with 16 bases remaining between them. Germline V gene sequence: CDR1 LNHDA, CDR2 SQIVND (reference sequence). CDR3 DNA: TGTGCCAGTCGACAGCGCATACTACCTAACTATGGCTACACCTTC. Its protein is CASRQRILPNYGYTF.

J is TRBJ1-3 and V is TRBV6-5; D is uncertain. The CDR3 has 14 amino acids. Germline V CDR1 and CDR2: MNHEY, SVGAGI. V lost 6 bases and J lost 0, with 9 bases in between. CDR3 DNA sequence: TGTGCCAGCAGACCAGTATCCTCTGGAAACACCATATATTTT. Translation: CASRPVSSGNTIYF.

This chain links TRBV7-2 with TRBJ1-6; TRBD1 aligns across 7 bases. Trimming cost V 1 base and J 6 bases; bases outside gene matches: 12. The CDR3 runs to 18 residues. Looked up from germline, CDR1 is SGHTA and CDR2 is FQGNSA. Written as DNA, the CDR3 is TGTGCCAGCAGCTTAGGATCCCCTTGGGACAGCGTTAATTCACCCCTCCACTTT. This gives the protein CASSLGSPWDSVNSPLHF. Drawing the rest from reference TRBV7-2 and TRBJ1-6, the complete variable domain is GAGVSQSPSNKVTEKGKDVELRCDPISGHTALYWYRQSLGQGLEFLIYFQGNSAPDKSGLPSDRFSAERTGGSVSTLTIQRTQQEDSAVYLCASSLGSPWDSVNSPLHFGNGTRLTVT.

This chain joins TRBV2 and TRBJ1-2; D perhaps matches TRBD1 (5 bases). Germline CDR1 and CDR2: SNHLY and FYNNEI. V gave up 10 bases and J gave up 2 bases, with 14 bases separating them. The CDR3 length is 13 residues. CDR3 sequence (DNA): TGTGCCATCCACCTGACAGTGAACTATGGCTACACCTTC. Protein sequence: CAIHLTVNYGYTF. The full variable domain, completed using reference TRBV2 and TRBJ1-2, is EPEVTQTPSHQVTQMGQEVILRCVPISNHLYFYWYRQILGQKVEFLVSFYNNEISEKSEIFDDQFSVERPDGSNFTLKIRSTKLEDSAMYFCAIHLTVNYGYTFGSGTRLTVV.

The rearrangement uses TRBV16 and TRBJ1-6, with no clear D. Germline loops: CDR1 KGHSY, CDR2 FQNENV. V gave up 8 bases and J gave up 3 bases, with 17 bases separating them. The CDR3 is 16 amino acids. DNA of the CDR3: TGTGCCAGCGGACCAGCGGCTATGGACTATAATTCACCCCTCCACTTT. Translating it yields CASGPAAMDYNSPLHF.

The chain has TRBV4-3 and TRBJ1-2; 8 bases match TRBD1. CDR1 and CDR2 from the germline V gene are LGHNA and YSLEER. V lost 6 bases and J lost 2; bases outside the gene matches: 2. This CDR3 is 13 amino acids long. This CDR3 reads CASSRTGNYGYTF. In DNA form, the CDR3 reads TGCGCCAGCAGTCGGACAGGGAACTATGGCTACACCTTC.

The V gene is TRBV19, the J gene TRBJ2-7, with 8 bases lining up with TRBD1. Germline CDR1 LNHDA, CDR2 SQIVND (reference sequence). Losses at the gene ends were 6 bases for V and 5 bases for J; bases not matched to a gene: 12. The CDR3 has 15 residues. CDR3 DNA: TGTGCCAGTAGCCTGGGACAGGTCAAACTAGACGAGCAGTACTTC. Its translation: CASSLGQVKLDEQYF.

V gene TRBV7-8 combines with J gene TRBJ1-1, with 9 nucleotides matching TRBD1. This CDR3 spans 16 amino acids. The germline V gene has CDR1 SGHVS and CDR2 FQNEAQ. V shed 1 base, J shed 4 bases, and the junction held 7 bases outside the gene matches. CDR3 coding DNA: TGTGCCAGCAGCTTAGGGACAGGGGTCCGAGGCACTGAAGCTTTCTTT. This gives the protein CASSLGTGVRGTEAFF.

The V gene is TRBV4-3, the J gene TRBJ1-4, with 9 bases identical to TRBD1. V was pared by 2 bases and J by 8 bases, with 3 bases of the junction left unmatched. CDR1 and CDR2 from the germline V gene are LGHNA and YSLEER. There are 14 residues in the CDR3. The CDR3 region is CASSQRDRDEKLFF. In DNA form, the CDR3 reads TGCGCCAGCAGCCAAAGGGACAGGGACGAAAAACTGTTTTTT.

The V and J genes are TRBV29-1 and TRBJ1-1; D is undetermined. The germline CDR1 and CDR2 sequences are SQVTM and ANQGSEA. CDR3 length: 12 amino acids. Trimming took off 6 bases at V and 3 bases at J, with 11 bases between the two ends. This CDR3 reads CSVAPRDTEAFF. The CDR3 nucleotides read TGCAGCGTCGCTCCCAGAGACACTGAAGCTTTCTTT.

The rearrangement uses TRBV7-9 and TRBJ1-2; D ambiguous. The CDR3 covers 16 residues. The V end lost 1 base, the J end lost 0 bases, and 12 bases lay between the germline ends. Germline lookup yields CDR1 SEHNR and CDR2 FQNEAQ (reference sequence). In DNA form, the CDR3 reads TGTGCCAGCAGCTTAGAGGTTCGGCCCTCTAACTATGGCTACACCTTC. Its translation: CASSLEVRPSNYGYTF. Full variable domain (rest looked up from reference TRBV7-9 and TRBJ1-2): DTGVSQNPRHKITKRGQNVTFRCDPISEHNRLYWYRQTLGQGPEFLTYFQNEAQLEKSRLLSDRFSAERPKGSFSTLEIQRTEQGDSAMYLCASSLEVRPSNYGYTFGSGTRLTVV.

The rearrangement uses TRBV5-6 and TRBJ1-2; no clear D. CDR1 is SGHDT and CDR2 is YYEEEE in the germline V gene. This CDR3 has 15 amino acids. The V end lost 4 bases, the J end lost 6 bases, and 19 bases lay between the germline ends. CDR3 DNA: TGTGCCAGCAGCCGTGGGCCATCTAGGAGGGATGGCTACACCTTC. Protein product: CASSRGPSRRDGYTF.

This clone was counted a single time. The V and J genes are TRBV5-1 and TRBJ2-7; perhaps TRBD2 as D (6 bases). V lost 4 bases, J lost 4 bases, and 15 bases lay in between. Germline V gene data show CDR1 as SGHRS and CDR2 as YFSETQ. CDR3 length: 14 amino acids. CDR3 in DNA: TGCGCCAGCAGCCTCGGGGGAATAGGGTACGAGCAGTACTTC. Its translation: CASSLGGIGYEQYF.

V and J are TRBV6-6 and TRBJ1-6; unclear D gene. With 6 bases removed from V and 12 bases from J, the gap between germline ends came to 9 bases. CDR1 MNHNY and CDR2 SVGAGI come from the germline V gene (reference sequence). This CDR3 has 11 amino acids. The CDR3 sequence is CASRRQEPLHF. The CDR3 DNA is TGTGCCAGCAGGCGTCAGGAACCCCTCCACTTT.

This chain connects TRBV24-1 to TRBJ1-1; D uncertain. Trimming pared 8 bases from V and 4 bases from J, leaving 13 bases between. Germline V gene sequence: CDR1 KGHDR, CDR2 SFDVKD. The CDR3 is 13 amino acids. CDR3 bases: TGTGCCACCATGGAGTCGGAATCCACTGAAGCTTTCTTT. Translating it yields CATMESESTEAFF.

The chain carries TRBV6-5 and TRBJ2-2; 9 nucleotides agree with TRBD2. Germline V lookup: CDR1 MNHEY, CDR2 SVGAGI. This CDR3 is built from 15 residues. V was clipped by 7 bases and J by 7 bases; unmatched bases: 10. The CDR3 here is CASTPLAGLGGELFF. The CDR3 nucleotides are TGTGCCAGCACTCCACTAGCGGGCCTGGGCGGGGAGCTGTTTTTT.

The gene calls are TRBV5-4 and TRBJ2-2; no reliable D call. V lost 1 base, J lost 8 bases, and 12 bases lay in between. In germline, CDR1 is SGHNT, CDR2 YYREEE (reference sequence). The CDR3 sequence is 14 residues long. CDR3 in amino acids: CASSLYRAEGELFF. The CDR3 DNA reads as TGTGCCAGCAGCTTGTACCGTGCCGAGGGGGAGCTGTTTTTT.

This clone appeared once. This chain joins TRBV2 and TRBJ2-1; the match to TRBD2 covers 15 bases. The length of the CDR3 is 18 residues. The germline V gene has CDR1 SNHLY and CDR2 FYNNEI. V gave up 4 bases and J gave up 8 bases; unmatched junction bases: 12. In DNA form, the CDR3 reads TGTGCCAGCAGTGCTGGGACTAGCGGGAGGAAGGTAATGGATGAGCAGTTCTTC. Protein product: CASSAGTSGRKVMDEQFF.

The chain joins TRBV6-5 to TRBJ2-3; D is possibly TRBD2 (5 bases). The CDR3 sequence is 14 residues long. V lost 4 bases and J 6 bases, leaving 14 bases between the germline ends. The germline V gene encodes CDR1 MNHEY and CDR2 SVGAGI. The CDR3 loop is CASSFLGRGDTQYF. The CDR3 coding sequence is TGTGCCAGCAGTTTCCTTGGGAGAGGGGATACGCAGTATTTT.

In its sample, this clone was seen once. The chain combines TRBV19 with TRBJ1-1; D unresolved. This CDR3 has 14 residues. The V gene lost 1 base and the J gene lost 3 bases, with 9 bases spanning the gap. Germline CDR1 reads LNHDA; CDR2 reads SQIVND (reference sequence). CDR3 sequence reads: CASSIVVGYTEAFF. For the CDR3, the DNA is TGTGCCAGTAGTATAGTTGTGGGTTACACTGAAGCTTTCTTT.

The chain employs TRBV19 and TRBJ1-5; D perhaps matches TRBD1 (5 bases). Germline assignment: CDR1 LNHDA and CDR2 SQIVND (reference sequence). The CDR3 extends over 15 amino acids. The germline V and J ends were trimmed by 6 bases and 7 bases, with 19 bases remaining between them. CDR3 DNA: TGTGCCAGTAGCCCCCCCCCAGCGGGGGGACAGCCCCAGCATTTT. It codes for CASSPPPAGGQPQHF.